This T cell receptor (beta chain) was recovered during a study of beta chain features in type 1 diabetes. General study points: There was a moderate but significant shortening of TCRB CDR3s in all four CD4+ subsets of Type 1 diabetes patients. Within the patient group, naive, central memory and Treg TCRB repertoires appeared more similar to each other than within healthy donors.

This clone was observed a few times. What it binds is not known. This CDR3 contains 17 residues. The V and J ends lost 5 bases and 1 base respectively, with 20 bases between them. The germline gives CDR1 SEHNR, CDR2 FQNEAQ (reference sequence). What was sequenced were expressed TCRB transcripts, since all of the isolated RNA had been reverse transcribed. The table came from immunoSEQ multiplex PCR; TCRdb's copy has only in-frame clones and leaves some out. The sample lists 230,000 or so clones, more than 15% occurring once. CD4+ cells of the naive, central memory, regulatory and stem cell-like memory types were sorted via CD45RO/CCR7/CD25/CD127/CD95/CD27.

The receptor comes from a young man with type 1 diabetes. Sequencing was carried out using naive CD4+ T cells from blood. This chain links TRBV7-9 with TRBJ2-5, with no clear D. As DNA, the CDR3 is TGTGCCAGCAGCCCCCCCAGTACACGCGCACGCCAAGAGACCCAGTACTTC. This sequence encodes CASSPPSTRARQETQYF.